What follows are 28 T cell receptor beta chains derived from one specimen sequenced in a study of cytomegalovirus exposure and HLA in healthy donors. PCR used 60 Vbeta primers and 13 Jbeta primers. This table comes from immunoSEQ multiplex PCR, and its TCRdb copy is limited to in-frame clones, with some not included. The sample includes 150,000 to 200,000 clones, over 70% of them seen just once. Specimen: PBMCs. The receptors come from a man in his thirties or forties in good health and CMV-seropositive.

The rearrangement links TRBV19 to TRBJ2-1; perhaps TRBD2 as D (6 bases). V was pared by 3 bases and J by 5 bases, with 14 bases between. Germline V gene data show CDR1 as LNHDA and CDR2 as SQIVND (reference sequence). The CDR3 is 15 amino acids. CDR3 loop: CASSMMISGDNEQFF. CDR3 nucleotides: TGTGCCAGTAGTATGATGATTAGCGGCGACAATGAGCAGTTCTTC.

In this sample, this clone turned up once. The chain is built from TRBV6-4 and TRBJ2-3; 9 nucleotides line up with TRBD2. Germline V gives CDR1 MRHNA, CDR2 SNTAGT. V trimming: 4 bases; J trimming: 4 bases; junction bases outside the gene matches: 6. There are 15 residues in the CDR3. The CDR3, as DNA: TGTGCCAGCAGTGTTAGCGGGGGAGTCCCAGATACGCAGTATTTT. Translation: CASSVSGGVPDTQYF.

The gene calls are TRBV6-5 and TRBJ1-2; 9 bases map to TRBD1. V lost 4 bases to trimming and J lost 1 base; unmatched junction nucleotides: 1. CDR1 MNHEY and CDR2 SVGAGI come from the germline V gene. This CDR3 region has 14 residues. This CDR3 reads CASSLDRGNYGYTF. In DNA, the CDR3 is TGTGCCAGCAGTTTGGACAGGGGTAACTATGGCTACACCTTC.

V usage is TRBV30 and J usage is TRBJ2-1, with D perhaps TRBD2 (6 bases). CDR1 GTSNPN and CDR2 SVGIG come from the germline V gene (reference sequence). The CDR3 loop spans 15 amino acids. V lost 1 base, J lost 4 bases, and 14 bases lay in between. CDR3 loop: CAWSAGVAGYNEQFF. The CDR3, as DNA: TGTGCCTGGAGTGCCGGAGTGGCGGGGTACAATGAGCAGTTCTTC.

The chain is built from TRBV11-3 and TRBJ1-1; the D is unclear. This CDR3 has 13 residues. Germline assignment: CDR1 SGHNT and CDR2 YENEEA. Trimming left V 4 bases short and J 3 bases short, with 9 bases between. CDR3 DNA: TGTGCCAGCAGCTCACGGGTAGACACTGAAGCTTTCTTT. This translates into CASSSRVDTEAFF.

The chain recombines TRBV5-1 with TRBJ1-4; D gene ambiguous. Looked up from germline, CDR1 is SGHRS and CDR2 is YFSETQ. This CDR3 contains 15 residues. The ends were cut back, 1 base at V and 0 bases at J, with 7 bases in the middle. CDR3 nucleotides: TGCGCCAGCAGCTTGTCCGGGGCAACTAATGAAAAACTGTTTTTT. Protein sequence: CASSLSGATNEKLFF. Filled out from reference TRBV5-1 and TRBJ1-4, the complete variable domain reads KAGVTQTPRYLIKTRGQQVTLSCSPISGHRSVSWYQQTPGQGLQFLFEYFSETQRNKGNFPGRFSGRQFSNSRSEMNVSTLELGDSALYLCASSLSGATNEKLFFGSGTQLSVL.

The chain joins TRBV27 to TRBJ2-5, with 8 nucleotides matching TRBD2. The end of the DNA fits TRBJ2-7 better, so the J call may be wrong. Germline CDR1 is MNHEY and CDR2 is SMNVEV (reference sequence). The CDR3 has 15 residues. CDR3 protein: CASGKRSGTGYEQYF. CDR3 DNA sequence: TGTGCCAGCGGCAAACGTAGCGGGACTGGCTACGAGCAGTACTTC.

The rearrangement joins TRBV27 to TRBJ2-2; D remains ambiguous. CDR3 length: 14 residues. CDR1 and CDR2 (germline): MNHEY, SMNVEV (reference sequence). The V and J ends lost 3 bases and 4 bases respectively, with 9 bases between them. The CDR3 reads CASSFPSSTGELFF. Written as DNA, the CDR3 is TGTGCCAGCAGTTTCCCGTCGAGCACCGGGGAGCTGTTTTTT.

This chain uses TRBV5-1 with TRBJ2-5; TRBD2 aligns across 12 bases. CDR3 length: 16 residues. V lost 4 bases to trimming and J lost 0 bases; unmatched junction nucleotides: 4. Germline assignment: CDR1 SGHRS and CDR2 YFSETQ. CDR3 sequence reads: CASSQGTSGYQETQYF. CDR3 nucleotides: TGCGCCAGCAGCCAGGGGACTAGCGGGTACCAAGAGACCCAGTACTTC.

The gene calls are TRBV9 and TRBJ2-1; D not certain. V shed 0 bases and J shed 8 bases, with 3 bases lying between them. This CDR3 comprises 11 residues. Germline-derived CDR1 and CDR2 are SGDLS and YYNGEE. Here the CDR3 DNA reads TGTGCCAGCAGCGTAGTAGATGAGCAGTTCTTC. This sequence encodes CASSVVDEQFF.

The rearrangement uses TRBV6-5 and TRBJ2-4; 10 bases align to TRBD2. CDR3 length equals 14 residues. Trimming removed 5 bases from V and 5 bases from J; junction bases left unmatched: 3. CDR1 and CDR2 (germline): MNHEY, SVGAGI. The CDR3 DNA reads TGTGCCAGCAGTCGTAGCGGGGGGCAAAACATTCAGTACTTC. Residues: CASSRSGGQNIQYF.

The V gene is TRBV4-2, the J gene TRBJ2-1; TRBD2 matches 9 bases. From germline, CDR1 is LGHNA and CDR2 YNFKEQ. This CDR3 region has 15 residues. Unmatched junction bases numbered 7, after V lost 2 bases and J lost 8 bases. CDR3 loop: CASSQSGASGDEQFF. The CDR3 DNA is TGTGCCAGCAGCCAATCGGGGGCTAGCGGGGATGAGCAGTTCTTC.

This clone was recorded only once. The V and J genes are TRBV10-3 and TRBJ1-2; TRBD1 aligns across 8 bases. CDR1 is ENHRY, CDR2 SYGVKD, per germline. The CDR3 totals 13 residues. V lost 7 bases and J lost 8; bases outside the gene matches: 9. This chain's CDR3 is CAITQDRAEGYTF. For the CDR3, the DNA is TGTGCCATCACTCAGGACAGGGCGGAAGGCTACACCTTC.

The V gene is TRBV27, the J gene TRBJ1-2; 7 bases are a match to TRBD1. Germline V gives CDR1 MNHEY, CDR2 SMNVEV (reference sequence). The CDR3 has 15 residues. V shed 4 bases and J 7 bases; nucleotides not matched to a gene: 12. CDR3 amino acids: CASSYTGANKFGYTF. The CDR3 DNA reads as TGTGCCAGCAGTTATACAGGGGCCAATAAATTTGGCTACACCTTC.

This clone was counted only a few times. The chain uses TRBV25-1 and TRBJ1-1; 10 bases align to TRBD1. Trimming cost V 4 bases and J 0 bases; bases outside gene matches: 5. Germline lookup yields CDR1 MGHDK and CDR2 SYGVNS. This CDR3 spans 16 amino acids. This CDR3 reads CASSGDRGRVNTEAFF. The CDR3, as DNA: TGTGCCAGCAGTGGGGACAGGGGCCGGGTGAACACTGAAGCTTTCTTT. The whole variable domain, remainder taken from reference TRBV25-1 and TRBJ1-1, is EADIYQTPRYLVIGTGKKITLECSQTMGHDKMYWYQQDPGMELHLIHYSYGVNSTEKGDLSSESTVSRIRTEHFPLTLESARPSHTSQYLCASSGDRGRVNTEAFFGQGTRLTVV.

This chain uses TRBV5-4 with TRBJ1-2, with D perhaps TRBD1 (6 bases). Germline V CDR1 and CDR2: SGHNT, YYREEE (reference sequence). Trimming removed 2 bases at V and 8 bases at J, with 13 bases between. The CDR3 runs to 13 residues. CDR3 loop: CASSFQGQRGYTF. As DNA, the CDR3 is TGTGCCAGCAGCTTTCAGGGGCAGCGGGGCTACACCTTC.

The CDR3 nucleotides are TGTGCCAGCTCGCTTGGCGTAGGGGGCTCTGGGGCCAACGTCCTGACTTTC. Translated, it gives CASSLGVGGSGANVLTF. J is TRBJ2-6 and V is TRBV18; TRBD1 might be the D (6 bases). The CDR3 has 17 amino acids. V was clipped by 6 bases and J by 0 bases, with 15 bases between them. Germline CDR1 KGHSH, CDR2 LQKENI.

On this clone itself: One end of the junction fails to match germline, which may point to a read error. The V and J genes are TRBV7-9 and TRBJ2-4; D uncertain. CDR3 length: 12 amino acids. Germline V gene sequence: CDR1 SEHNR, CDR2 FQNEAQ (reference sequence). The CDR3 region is CASSLGALPLVF. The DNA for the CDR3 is TGTGCCAGCAGCTTAGGGGCCCTTCCCCTCGTCTTC.

Here the CDR3 DNA reads TGCAGCGTTGAACCAAGGGTCGACCTGACTAGCGGCTCCTCCTACAATGAGCAGTTCTTC. Amino acid sequence: CSVEPRVDLTSGSSYNEQFF. This chain links TRBV29-1 with TRBJ2-1, with 9 bases that match TRBD2. Germline V gene data show CDR1 as SQVTM and CDR2 as ANQGSEA. V trimming: 2 bases; J trimming: 0 bases; junction bases outside the gene matches: 17. CDR3 length: 20 residues.

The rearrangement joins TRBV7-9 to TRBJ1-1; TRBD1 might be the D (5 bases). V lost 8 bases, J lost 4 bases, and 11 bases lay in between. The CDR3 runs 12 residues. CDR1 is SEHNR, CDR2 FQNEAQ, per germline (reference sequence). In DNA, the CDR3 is TGTGCCAGCGGGCAGGGCGGCACTGAAGCTTTCTTT. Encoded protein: CASGQGGTEAFF.

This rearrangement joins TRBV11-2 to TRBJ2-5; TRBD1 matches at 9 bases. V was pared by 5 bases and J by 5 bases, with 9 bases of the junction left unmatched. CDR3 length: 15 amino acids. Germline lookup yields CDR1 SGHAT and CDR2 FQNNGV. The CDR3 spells CASSPPGQGGETQYF. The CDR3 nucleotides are TGTGCCAGCAGCCCTCCGGGACAGGGAGGGGAGACCCAGTACTTC.

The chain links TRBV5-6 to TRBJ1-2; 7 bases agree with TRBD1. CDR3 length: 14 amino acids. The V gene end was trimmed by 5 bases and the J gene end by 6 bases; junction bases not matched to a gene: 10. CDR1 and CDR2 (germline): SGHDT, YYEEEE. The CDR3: CASSYGTEVDGYTF. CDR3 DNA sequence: TGTGCCAGCAGTTACGGGACAGAAGTAGATGGCTACACCTTC.

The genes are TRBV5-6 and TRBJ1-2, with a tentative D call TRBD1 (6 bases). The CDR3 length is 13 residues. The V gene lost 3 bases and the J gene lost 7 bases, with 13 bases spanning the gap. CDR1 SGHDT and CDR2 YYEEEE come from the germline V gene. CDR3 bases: TGTGCCAGCAGCTCGGACAGCCTGGGTGGCTACACCTTC. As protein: CASSSDSLGGYTF.

CDR3 nucleotides: TGTGCCAGCAGCTTAGATAGCGCGGGTCCTATACCCCAAGAGACCCAGTACTTC. The encoded protein is CASSLDSAGPIPQETQYF. The chain links TRBV13 to TRBJ2-5; D perhaps matches TRBD2 (5 bases). V gave up 1 base and J gave up 1 base, with 19 bases separating them. CDR1 and CDR2 (germline): PRHDT, FYEKMQ (reference sequence). The CDR3 totals 18 residues.

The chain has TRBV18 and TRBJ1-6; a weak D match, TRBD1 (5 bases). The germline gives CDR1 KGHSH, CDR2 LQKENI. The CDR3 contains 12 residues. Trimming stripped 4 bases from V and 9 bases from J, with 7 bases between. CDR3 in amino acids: CASSQTGSPLHF. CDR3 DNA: TGTGCCAGCTCACAAACAGGTTCACCCCTCCACTTT.

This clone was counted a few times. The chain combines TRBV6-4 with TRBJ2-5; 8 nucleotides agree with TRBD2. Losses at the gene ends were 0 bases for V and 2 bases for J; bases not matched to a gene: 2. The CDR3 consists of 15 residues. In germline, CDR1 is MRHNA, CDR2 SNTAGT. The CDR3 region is CASSDSSGGQETQYF. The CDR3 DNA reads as TGTGCCAGCAGTGACTCGAGCGGGGGTCAAGAGACCCAGTACTTC.

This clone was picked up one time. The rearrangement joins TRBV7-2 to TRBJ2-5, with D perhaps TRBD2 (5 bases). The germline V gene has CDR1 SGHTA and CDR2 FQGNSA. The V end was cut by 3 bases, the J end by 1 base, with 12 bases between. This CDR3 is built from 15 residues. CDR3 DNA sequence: TGTGCCAGCAGCTTCCCAGGCGGGCCCCAAGAGACCCAGTACTTC. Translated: CASSFPGGPQETQYF.

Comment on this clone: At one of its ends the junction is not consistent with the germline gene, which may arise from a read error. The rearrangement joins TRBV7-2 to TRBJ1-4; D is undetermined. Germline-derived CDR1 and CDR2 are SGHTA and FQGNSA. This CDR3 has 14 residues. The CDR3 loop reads CASSFSGKEEKLFF. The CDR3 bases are TGTGCCAGCAGCTTTAGTGGAAAAGAGGAAAAATTGTTTTTT.